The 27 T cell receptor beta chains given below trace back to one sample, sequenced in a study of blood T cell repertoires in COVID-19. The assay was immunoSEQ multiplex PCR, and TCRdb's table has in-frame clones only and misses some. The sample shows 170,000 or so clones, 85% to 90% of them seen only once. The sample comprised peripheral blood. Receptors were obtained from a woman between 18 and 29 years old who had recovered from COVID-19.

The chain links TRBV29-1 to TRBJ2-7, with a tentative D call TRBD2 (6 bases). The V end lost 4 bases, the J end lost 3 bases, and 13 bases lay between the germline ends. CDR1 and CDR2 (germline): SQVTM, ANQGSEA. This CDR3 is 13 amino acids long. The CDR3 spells CSVVGGNSYEQYF. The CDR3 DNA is TGCAGCGTTGTAGGCGGGAACAGCTACGAGCAGTACTTC.

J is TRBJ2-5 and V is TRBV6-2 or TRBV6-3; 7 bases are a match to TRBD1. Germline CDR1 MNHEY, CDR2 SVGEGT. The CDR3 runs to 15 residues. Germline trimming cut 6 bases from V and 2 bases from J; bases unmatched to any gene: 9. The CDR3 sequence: CASSSLAGGQETQYF. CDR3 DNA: TGTGCCAGCAGCTCGCTGGCAGGGGGACAAGAGACCCAGTACTTC.

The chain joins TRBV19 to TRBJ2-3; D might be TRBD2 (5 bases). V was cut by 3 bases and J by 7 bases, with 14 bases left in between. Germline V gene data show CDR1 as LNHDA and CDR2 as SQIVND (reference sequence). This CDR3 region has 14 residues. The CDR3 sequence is CASSMDPSGNTQYF. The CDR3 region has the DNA TGTGCCAGTAGTATGGACCCCTCGGGGAATACGCAGTATTTT.

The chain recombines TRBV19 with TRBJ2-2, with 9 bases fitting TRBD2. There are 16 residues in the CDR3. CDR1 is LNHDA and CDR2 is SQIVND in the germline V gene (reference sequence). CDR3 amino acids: CGTKGELAGFSGELFF. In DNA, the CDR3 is TGTGGCACAAAGGGGGAACTAGCGGGTTTTTCAGGGGAGCTGTTTTTT.

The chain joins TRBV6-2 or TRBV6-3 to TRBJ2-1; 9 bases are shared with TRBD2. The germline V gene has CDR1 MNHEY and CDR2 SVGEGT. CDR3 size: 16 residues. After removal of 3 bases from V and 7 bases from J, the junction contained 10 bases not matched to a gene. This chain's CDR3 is CASSYLGPSGTNEQFF. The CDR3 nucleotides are TGTGCCAGCAGTTATTTGGGGCCTAGCGGGACGAATGAGCAGTTCTTC.

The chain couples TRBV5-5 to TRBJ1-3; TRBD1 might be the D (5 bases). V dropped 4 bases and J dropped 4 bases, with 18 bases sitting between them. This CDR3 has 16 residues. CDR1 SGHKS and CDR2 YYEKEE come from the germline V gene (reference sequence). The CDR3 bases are TGTGCCAGCAGCCCACTCTTGGGGGGTTACGGAAACACCATATATTTT. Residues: CASSPLLGGYGNTIYF.

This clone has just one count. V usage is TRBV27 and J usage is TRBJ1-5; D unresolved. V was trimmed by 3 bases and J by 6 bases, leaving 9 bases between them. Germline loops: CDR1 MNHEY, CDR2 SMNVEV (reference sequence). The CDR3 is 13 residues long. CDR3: CASSLRYTQPQHF. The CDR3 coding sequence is TGTGCCAGCAGTTTGAGGTACACTCAGCCCCAGCATTTT.

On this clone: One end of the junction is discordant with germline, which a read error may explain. CDR3 amino acids: CASSQVGSRGLVF. CDR3 in DNA: TGTGCCAGCAGCCAAGTCGGGTCGAGGGGGCTTGTCTTC. The chain employs TRBV3-1 (or the pseudogene TRBV3-2) and TRBJ2-7; 7 bases are shared with TRBD1. The CDR3 is made up of 13 amino acids. Germline CDR1 reads LGHDT; CDR2 reads YNNKEL (reference sequence).

For the CDR3, the DNA is TGTGCCACCAGTGAGACAGGTACAGCCTACGAGCAGTACTTC. This sequence encodes CATSETGTAYEQYF. The rearrangement links TRBV24-1 to TRBJ2-7; possible D gene TRBD1, 6 bases. V lost 4 bases, J lost 2 bases, and 11 bases lay in between. The germline CDR1 and CDR2 sequences are KGHDR and SFDVKD. The CDR3 contains 14 residues.

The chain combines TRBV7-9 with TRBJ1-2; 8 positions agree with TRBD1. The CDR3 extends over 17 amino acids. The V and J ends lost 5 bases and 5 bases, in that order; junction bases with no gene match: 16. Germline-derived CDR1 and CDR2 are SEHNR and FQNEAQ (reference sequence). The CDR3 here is CASSQGTGAEEPYGYTF. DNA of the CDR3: TGTGCCAGCAGCCAAGGGACAGGTGCCGAGGAACCTTATGGCTACACCTTC. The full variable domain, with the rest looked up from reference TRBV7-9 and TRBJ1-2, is DTGVSQNPRHKITKRGQNVTFRCDPISEHNRLYWYRQTLGQGPEFLTYFQNEAQLEKSRLLSDRFSAERPKGSFSTLEIQRTEQGDSAMYLCASSQGTGAEEPYGYTFGSGTRLTVV.

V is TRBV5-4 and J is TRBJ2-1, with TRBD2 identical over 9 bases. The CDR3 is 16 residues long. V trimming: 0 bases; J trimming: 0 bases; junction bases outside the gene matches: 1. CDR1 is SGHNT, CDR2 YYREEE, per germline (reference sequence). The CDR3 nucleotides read TGTGCCAGCAGCTTGGGACTAGCGGCCTCCTACAATGAGCAGTTCTTC. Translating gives CASSLGLAASYNEQFF. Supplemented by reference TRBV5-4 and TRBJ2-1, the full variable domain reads ETGVTQSPTHLIKTRGQQVTLRCSSQSGHNTVSWYQQALGQGPQFIFQYYREEENGRGNFPPRFSGLQFPNYSSELNVNALELDDSALYLCASSLGLAASYNEQFFGPGTRLTVL.

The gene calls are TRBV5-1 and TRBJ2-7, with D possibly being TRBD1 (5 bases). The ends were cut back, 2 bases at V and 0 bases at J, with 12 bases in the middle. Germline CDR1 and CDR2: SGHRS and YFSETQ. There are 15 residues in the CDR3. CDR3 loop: CASSLDRESSYEQYF. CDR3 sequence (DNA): TGCGCCAGCAGCTTAGACAGAGAAAGCTCCTACGAGCAGTACTTC.

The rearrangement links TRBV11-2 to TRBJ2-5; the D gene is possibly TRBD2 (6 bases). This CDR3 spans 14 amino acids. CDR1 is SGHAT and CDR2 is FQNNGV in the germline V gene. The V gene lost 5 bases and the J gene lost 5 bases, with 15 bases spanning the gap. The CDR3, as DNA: TGTGCCAGCAGCATCCGGAGGGCCGGGGAGACCCAGTACTTC. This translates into CASSIRRAGETQYF.

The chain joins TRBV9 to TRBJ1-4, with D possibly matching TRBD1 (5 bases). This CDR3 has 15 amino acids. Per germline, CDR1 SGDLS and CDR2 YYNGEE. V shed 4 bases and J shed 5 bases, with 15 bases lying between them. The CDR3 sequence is CASSPTGSGNEKLFF. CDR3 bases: TGTGCCAGCAGCCCAACAGGAAGTGGAAATGAAAAACTGTTTTTT.

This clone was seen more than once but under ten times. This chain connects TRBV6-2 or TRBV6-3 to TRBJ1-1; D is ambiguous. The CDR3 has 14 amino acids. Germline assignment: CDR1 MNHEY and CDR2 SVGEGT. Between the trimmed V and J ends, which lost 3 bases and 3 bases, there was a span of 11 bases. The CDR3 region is CASSYSGLDTEAFF. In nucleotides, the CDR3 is TGTGCCAGCAGTTATTCGGGGTTGGACACTGAAGCTTTCTTT.

CDR3 amino acids: CASSLARQGGFEAFF. The CDR3 DNA follows: TGTGCCAGCAGCTTGGCCCGCCAGGGTGGGTTCGAGGCTTTCTTT. The chain links TRBV5-4 to TRBJ1-1; maybe TRBD1 (5 bases). Germline assignment: CDR1 SGHNT and CDR2 YYREEE (reference sequence). Trimming took 0 bases from V and 11 from J, leaving 20 bases between them. This CDR3 is built from 15 residues.

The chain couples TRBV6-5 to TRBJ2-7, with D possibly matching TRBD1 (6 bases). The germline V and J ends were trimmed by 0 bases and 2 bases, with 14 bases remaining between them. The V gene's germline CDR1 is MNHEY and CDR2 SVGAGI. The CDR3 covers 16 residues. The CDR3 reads CASSYSTAGAPYEQYF. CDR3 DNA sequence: TGTGCCAGCAGTTACTCGACGGCAGGGGCCCCCTACGAGCAGTACTTC.

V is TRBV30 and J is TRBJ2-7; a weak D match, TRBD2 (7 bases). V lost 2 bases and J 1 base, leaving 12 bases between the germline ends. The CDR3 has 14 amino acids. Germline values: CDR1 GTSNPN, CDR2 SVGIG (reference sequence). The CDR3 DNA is TGTGCCTGGAGTAGGGGGGGCAATTCCTACGAGCAGTACGTC. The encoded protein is CAWSRGGNSYEQYV.

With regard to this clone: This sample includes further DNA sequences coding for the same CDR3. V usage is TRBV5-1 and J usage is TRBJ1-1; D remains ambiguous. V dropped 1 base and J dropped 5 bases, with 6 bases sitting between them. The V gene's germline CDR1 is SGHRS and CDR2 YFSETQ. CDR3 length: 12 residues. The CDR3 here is CASSLPSTEAFF. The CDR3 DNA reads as TGCGCCAGCAGCTTGCCCTCGACTGAAGCTTTCTTT.

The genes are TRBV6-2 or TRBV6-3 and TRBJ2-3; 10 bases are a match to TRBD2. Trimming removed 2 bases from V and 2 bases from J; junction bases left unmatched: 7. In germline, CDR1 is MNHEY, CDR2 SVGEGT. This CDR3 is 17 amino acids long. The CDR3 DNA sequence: TGTGCCAGCAGTTACGGGGAACTAGCGGGGCCCACAGATACGCAGTATTTT. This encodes CASSYGELAGPTDTQYF.

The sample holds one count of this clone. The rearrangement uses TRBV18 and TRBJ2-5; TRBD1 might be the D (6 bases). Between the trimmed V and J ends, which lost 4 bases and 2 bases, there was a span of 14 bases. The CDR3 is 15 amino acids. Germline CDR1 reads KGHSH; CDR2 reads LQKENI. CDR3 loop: CASSRIDRSQETQYF. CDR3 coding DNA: TGTGCCAGCTCACGGATCGACAGGTCTCAAGAGACCCAGTACTTC. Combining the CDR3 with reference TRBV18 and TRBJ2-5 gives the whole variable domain NAGVMQNPRHLVRRRGQEARLRCSPMKGHSHVYWYRQLPEEGLKFMVYLQKENIIDESGMPKERFSAEFPKEGPSILRIQQVVRGDSAAYFCASSRIDRSQETQYFGPGTRLLVL.

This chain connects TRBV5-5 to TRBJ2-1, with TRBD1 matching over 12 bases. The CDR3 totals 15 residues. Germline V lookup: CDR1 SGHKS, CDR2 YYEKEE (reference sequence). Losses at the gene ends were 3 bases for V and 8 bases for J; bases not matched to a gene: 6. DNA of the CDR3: TGTGCCAGCAGCTGGGGGACAGGGGGCTGGGATGAGCAGTTCTTC. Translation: CASSWGTGGWDEQFF. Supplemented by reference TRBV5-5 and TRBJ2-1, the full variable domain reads DAGVTQSPTHLIKTRGQQVTLRCSPISGHKSVSWYQQVLGQGPQFIFQYYEKEERGRGNFPDRFSARQFPNYSSELNVNALLLGDSALYLCASSWGTGGWDEQFFGPGTRLTVL.

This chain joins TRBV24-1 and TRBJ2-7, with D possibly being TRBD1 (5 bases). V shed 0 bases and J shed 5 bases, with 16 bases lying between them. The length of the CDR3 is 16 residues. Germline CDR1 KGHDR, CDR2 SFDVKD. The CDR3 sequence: CATSDLGAKGPNEQYF. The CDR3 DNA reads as TGTGCCACCAGTGATTTGGGGGCCAAGGGGCCGAACGAGCAGTACTTC.

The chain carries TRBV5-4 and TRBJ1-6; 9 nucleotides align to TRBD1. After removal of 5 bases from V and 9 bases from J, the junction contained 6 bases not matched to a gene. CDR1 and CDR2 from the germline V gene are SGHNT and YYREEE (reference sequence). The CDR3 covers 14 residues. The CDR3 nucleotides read TGTGCCAGCAGTTGGGACAGGGTCGGTTCACCCCTCCACTTT. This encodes CASSWDRVGSPLHF. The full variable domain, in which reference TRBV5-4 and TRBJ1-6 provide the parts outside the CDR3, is ETGVTQSPTHLIKTRGQQVTLRCSSQSGHNTVSWYQQALGQGPQFIFQYYREEENGRGNFPPRFSGLQFPNYSSELNVNALELDDSALYLCASSWDRVGSPLHFGNGTRLTVT.

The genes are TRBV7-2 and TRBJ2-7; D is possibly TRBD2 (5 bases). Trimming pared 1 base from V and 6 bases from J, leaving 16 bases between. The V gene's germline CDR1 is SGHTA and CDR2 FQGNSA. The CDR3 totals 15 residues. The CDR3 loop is CASSLVSLARGEQYV. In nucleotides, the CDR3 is TGTGCCAGCAGCTTAGTTAGCCTAGCTCGGGGCGAGCAGTACGTC.

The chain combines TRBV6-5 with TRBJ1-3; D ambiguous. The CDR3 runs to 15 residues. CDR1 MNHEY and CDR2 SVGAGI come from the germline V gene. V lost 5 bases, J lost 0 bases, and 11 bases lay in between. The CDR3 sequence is CASSPPGSSGNTIYF. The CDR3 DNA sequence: TGTGCCAGCAGTCCTCCAGGTAGCTCTGGAAACACCATATATTTT.

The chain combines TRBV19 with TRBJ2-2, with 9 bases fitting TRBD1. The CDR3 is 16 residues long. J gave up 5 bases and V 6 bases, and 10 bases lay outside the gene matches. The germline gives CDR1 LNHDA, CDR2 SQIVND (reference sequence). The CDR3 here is CASSPYGQGTTGELFF. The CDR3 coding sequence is TGTGCCAGTAGCCCTTATGGACAGGGGACGACCGGGGAGCTGTTTTTT.